This T cell receptor (beta chain) was obtained from a study of beta chain features in type 1 diabetes (dated 2018 in TCRdb). Background for the entire study: No differences in mean age, gender distribution, total cell number or subset yield were found between patients and healthy donors. Whereas all 30 or so donors provided naive and central memory subsets, regulatory and stem cell-like memory subsets were isolated from just 8 patients and roughly 8 healthy donors. The study compared TCRB repertoires of sorted circulating CD4+ T cell subsets between recently diagnosed type 1 diabetes patients and matched healthy donors. Across all samples, about 110 million sorted cells were examined, and cell number per subset correlated strongly with RNA yield.

Each donor gave one peripheral blood draw, about 100 mL on average, collected into heparinised tubes. Naive, central memory, regulatory and stem cell-like memory CD4+ T cells were sorted on a BD FACSAria II using a panel including CD45RO, CCR7, CD25, CD127, CD95 and CD27. All sorted populations exceeded 95% purity. PBMCs were isolated right away by Lymphoprep density gradient centrifugation and were stained directly, without culture. So that batch effects would be minimized, each experiment stained and sorted samples in pairs, pairing one healthy donor with one patient. All of the isolated RNA was reverse transcribed with the High Capacity cDNA Reverse Transcription Kit, so expressed TCRB transcripts were sequenced. Deep immunoSEQ sequencing was applied to naive, central memory and regulatory T cell samples, giving an average of around 3.8 million total reads per sample. Sorted cells were lysed in RLT buffer, and RNA was extracted using DNase-treated RNeasy Micro or Mini kits according to cell number. Each cell subset was processed separately to prevent cross-contamination, with patient and healthy donor samples processed together. The immunoSEQ multiplex PCR was used to amplify TCRB sequences from cDNA, yielding 87-bp fragments that span the CDR3 region. Sequencing of the amplicons was performed on the Illumina HiSeq platform. In the source study's methods: PCR bias was corrected computationally using synthetic template baselines, and reads within Hamming distance 2 were collapsed, with unmergeable singletons discarded. Reads were aligned to IMGT to assign V, D and J genes, CDR3 length, and insertions or deletions at six rearrangement sites. Within each subset, clonotype counts were normalized to sorted cell number, and only after that were true diversity and Gini coefficients computed with the tcR R package. The overlap coefficient, calculated on TCRB nucleotide sequences, was used to quantify repertoire sharing. TCRdb took over this immuneACCESS table, retaining in-frame rearrangements with V and J assigned. Such tables are incomplete; in checked studies, under half of the missing clones stem from an unresolved V gene, and the remainder is unexplained. V, J and clone size reflect that table, while D and trimming were determined from the DNA. For this sample there are under 300,000 clones; 27% appear just once. The ten largest clones add up to 3.5% to 4.5% of the sample.

Sequences MDHEN (CDR1) and SYDVKM (CDR2) are obtained from the germline V gene. At the junction V is shortened by 7 bases and J by 3 bases, with 15 bases in between. Including cysteine and phenylalanine, the CDR3 has 15 amino acids. Just the 45-base CDR3 DNA is kept, in frame starting at base 1. Results and caveats for the whole study, not just this receptor: Only small numbers of individuals were included in the HLA sub-analyses, which left unresolved whether HLA type had any influence on TCRB rearrangement. A moderate but significant shortening of TCRB CDR3 length was observed in type 1 diabetes patients in all four CD4+ subsets. Because cDNA rather than genomic DNA was sequenced, highly expressing activated cells could have been over-represented, although no difference in activation and CD3 levels was found between groups. Naive, central memory and regulatory TCRB repertoires appeared more similar among patients than among healthy donors. PCR may preferentially amplify shorter templates, but because patient and control samples were amplified and corrected together, any resulting skew would affect both groups equally. Fewer insertions and more nucleotide deletions at VDJ recombination sites were observed in patients with type 1 diabetes, implying thymic rearrangement abnormalities.

The table lists this clone with many counts. The specificity of this receptor is unknown. No base-level quality is on record; no much larger clone is a single base apart. This receptor was taken from a man aged 25-45 years in good health. The chain uses TRBV28 and TRBJ2-2; the D call could be TRBD1 or TRBD2, with each sharing 5 bases. The specimen was central memory CD4+ T cells from blood. The CDR3 is CASIRGGADTGELFF. Here is the DNA: TGTGCCAGCATCCGTGGGGGTGCGGACACCGGGGAGCTGTTTTTT.